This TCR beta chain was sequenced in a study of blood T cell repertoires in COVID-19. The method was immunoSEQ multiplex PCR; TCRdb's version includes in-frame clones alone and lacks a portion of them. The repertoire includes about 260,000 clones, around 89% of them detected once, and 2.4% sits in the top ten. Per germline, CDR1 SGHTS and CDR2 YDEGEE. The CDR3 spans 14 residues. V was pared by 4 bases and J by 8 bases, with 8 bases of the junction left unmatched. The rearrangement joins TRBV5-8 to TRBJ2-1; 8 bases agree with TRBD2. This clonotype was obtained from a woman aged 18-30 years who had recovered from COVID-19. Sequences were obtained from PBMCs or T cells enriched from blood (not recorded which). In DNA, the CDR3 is TGTGCCAGCAGCCTAAGGACTAGCTTCGATGAGCAGTTCTTC. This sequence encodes CASSLRTSFDEQFF.